This TCR beta chain was documented in a study of blood T cell repertoires in COVID-19. Across the whole study: Samples representing acute and convalescent COVID-19 were sourced from the United States, Italy and Spain. T cells, B-cell-depleted T cells, or PBMCs provided the cDNA or gDNA that served as material.

Source study methods: Researchers report that nucleated cell counts were estimated from reference gene primer amplification. Profiling relied on immunoSEQ multiplex PCR, and the TCRdb table lists in-frame clones only, not all of them. V, J and clone size were drawn from that table, and D and trimming were deduced from the DNA. Of 200,000 to 250,000 clones in the sample, approximately 85% were seen once. Germline CDR1 is LNHDA and CDR2 is SQIVND (reference sequence). J gave up 11 bases and V 4 bases, and 11 bases lay outside the gene matches. There are 14 residues in the CDR3. The chain links TRBV19 to TRBJ1-1; TRBD1 matches at 9 bases. The source material was peripheral blood. The TCR comes from a man in his forties or fifties with acute or convalescent COVID-19. CDR3: CASSTGTGPARAFF. The CDR3 region has the DNA TGTGCCAGTAGTACGGGGACAGGGCCCGCGAGGGCTTTCTTT. The full variable domain, its missing parts supplied by reference TRBV19 and TRBJ1-1, is DGGITQSPKYLFRKEGQNVTLSCEQNLNHDAMYWYRQDPGQGLRLIYYSQIVNDFQKGDIAEGYSVSREKKESFPLTVTSAQKNPTAFYLCASSTGTGPARAFFGQGTRLTVV.